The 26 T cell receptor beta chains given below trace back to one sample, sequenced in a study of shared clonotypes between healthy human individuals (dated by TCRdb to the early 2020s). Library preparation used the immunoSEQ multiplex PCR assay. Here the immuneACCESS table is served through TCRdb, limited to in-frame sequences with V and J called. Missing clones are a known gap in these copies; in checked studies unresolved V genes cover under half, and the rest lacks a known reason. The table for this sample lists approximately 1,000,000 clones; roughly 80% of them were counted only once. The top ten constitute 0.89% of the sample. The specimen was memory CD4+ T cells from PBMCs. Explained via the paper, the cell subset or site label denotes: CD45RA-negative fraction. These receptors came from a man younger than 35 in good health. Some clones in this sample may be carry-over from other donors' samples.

CDR3 amino acids: CASSPPSVGAGNTIYF. The CDR3 nucleotides are TGTGCCAGCAGTCCCCCTTCCGTTGGGGCTGGAAACACCATATATTTT. V is TRBV28 and J is TRBJ1-3, with D unresolved. The germline CDR1 and CDR2 sequences are MDHEN and SYDVKM. V was pared by 5 bases and J by 2 bases, with 16 bases between. There are 16 residues in the CDR3.

CDR3 amino acids: CASRGDRGATGELFF. CDR3 sequence (DNA): TGTGCCAGCAGGGGGGACAGGGGGGCCACCGGGGAGCTGTTTTTT. The rearrangement links TRBV2 to TRBJ2-2; 11 positions agree with TRBD1. V lost 6 bases and J lost 4; bases outside the gene matches: 4. The CDR3 spans 15 residues. Germline V lookup: CDR1 SNHLY, CDR2 FYNNEI.

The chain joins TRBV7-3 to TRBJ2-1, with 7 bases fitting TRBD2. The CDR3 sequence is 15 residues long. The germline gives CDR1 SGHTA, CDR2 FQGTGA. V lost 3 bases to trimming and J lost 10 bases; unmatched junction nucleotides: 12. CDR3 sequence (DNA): TGTGCCAGCAGCTTTGCGACTAGCTCATATGACGAGCAGTTCTTC. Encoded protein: CASSFATSSYDEQFF.

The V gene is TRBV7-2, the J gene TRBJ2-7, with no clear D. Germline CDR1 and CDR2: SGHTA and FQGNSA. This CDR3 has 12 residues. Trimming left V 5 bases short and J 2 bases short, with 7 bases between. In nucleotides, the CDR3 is TGTGCCAGCAGCCCTCATGCCTACGAGCAGTACTTC. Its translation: CASSPHAYEQYF.

CDR3 loop: CASSTGRAYEQYF. For the CDR3, the DNA is TGTGCCAGCTCAACCGGGAGGGCCTACGAGCAGTACTTC. J is TRBJ2-7 and V is TRBV18, with 8 bases lining up with TRBD2. Germline trimming cut 5 bases from V and 2 bases from J; bases unmatched to any gene: 2. Germline V lookup: CDR1 KGHSH, CDR2 LQKENI. The CDR3 contains 13 residues.

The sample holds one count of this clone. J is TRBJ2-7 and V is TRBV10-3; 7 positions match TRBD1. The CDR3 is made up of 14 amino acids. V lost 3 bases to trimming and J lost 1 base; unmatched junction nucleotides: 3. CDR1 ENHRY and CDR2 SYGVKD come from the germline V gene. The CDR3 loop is CAISDGQESYEQYF. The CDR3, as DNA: TGTGCCATCAGTGACGGACAGGAGTCCTACGAGCAGTACTTC.

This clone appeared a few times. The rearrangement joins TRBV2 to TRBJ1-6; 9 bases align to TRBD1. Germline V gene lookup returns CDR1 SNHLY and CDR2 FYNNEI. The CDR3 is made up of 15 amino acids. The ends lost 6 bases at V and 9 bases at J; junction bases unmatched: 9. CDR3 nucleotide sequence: TGTGCCAGCAGGGGTAGACAGGGGGAGAGTTCACCCCTCCACTTT. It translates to CASRGRQGESSPLHF.

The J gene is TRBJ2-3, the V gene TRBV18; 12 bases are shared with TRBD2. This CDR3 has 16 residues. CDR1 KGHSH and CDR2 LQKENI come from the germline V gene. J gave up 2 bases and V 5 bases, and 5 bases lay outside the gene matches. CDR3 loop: CASSKGLAGLTDTQYF. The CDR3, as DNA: TGTGCCAGCTCAAAAGGACTAGCGGGACTCACAGATACGCAGTATTTT. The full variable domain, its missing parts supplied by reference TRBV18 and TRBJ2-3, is NAGVMQNPRHLVRRRGQEARLRCSPMKGHSHVYWYRQLPEEGLKFMVYLQKENIIDESGMPKERFSAEFPKEGPSILRIQQVVRGDSAAYFCASSKGLAGLTDTQYFGPGTRLTVL.

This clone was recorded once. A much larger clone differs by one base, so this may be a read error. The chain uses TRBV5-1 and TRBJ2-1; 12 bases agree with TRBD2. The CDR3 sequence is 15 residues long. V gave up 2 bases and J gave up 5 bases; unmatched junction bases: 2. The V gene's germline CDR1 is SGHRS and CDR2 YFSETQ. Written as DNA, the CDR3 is TGCGCCAGCAGCTTACTAGCGGGAGGAGACAATGAGCAGTTCTTC. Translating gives CASSLLAGGDNEQFF.

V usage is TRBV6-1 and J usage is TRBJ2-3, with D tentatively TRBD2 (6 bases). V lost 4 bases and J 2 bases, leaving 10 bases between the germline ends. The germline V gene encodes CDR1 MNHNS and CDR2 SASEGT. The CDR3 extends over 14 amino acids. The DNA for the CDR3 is TGTGCCAGCAGTGGGTGGCGGGACACAGATACGCAGTATTTT. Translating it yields CASSGWRDTDTQYF.

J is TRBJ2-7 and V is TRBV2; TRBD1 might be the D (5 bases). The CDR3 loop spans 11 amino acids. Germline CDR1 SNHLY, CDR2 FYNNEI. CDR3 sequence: CATRGSYEQYF. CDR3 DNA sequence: TGTGCGACAAGGGGCAGCTACGAGCAGTACTTC.

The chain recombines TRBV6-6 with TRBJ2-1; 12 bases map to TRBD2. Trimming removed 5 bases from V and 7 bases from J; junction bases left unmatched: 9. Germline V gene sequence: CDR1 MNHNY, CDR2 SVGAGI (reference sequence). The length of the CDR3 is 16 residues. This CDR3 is CASSRLAGVTRNEQFF. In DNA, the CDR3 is TGTGCCAGCAGTCGACTAGCGGGAGTGACGCGGAATGAGCAGTTCTTC.

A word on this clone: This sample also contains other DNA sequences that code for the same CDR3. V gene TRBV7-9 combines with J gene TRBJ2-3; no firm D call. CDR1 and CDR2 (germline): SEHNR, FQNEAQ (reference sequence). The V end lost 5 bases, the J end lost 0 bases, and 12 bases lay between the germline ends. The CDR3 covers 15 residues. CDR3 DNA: TGTGCCAGCAGCCTCCAGTCTACCAGCACAGATACGCAGTATTTT. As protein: CASSLQSTSTDTQYF.

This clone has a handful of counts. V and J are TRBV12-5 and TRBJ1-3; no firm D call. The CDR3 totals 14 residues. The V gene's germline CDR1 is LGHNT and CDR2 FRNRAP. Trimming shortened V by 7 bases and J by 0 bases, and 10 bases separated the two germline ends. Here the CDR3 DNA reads TGTGCTAGTGCCCCGGACGACTCTGGAAACACCATATATTTT. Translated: CASAPDDSGNTIYF.

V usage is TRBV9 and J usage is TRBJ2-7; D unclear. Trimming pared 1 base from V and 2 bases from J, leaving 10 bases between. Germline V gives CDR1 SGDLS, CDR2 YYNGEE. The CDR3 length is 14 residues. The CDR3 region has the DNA TGTGCCAGCAGCGTATCACAGCAGACCTACGAGCAGTACTTC. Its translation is CASSVSQQTYEQYF.

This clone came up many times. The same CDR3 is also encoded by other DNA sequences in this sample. CDR3 region: CAWRTPGQETQYF. The CDR3 nucleotides are TGTGCCTGGAGGACCCCTGGTCAAGAGACCCAGTACTTC. The rearrangement uses TRBV30 and TRBJ2-5; D is uncertain. This CDR3 comprises 13 residues. Germline V gives CDR1 GTSNPN, CDR2 SVGIG (reference sequence). V lost 3 bases and J lost 2, with 10 bases in between.

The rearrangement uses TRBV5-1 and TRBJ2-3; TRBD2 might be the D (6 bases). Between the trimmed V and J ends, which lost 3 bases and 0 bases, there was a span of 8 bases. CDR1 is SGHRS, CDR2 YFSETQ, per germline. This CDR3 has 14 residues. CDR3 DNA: TGCGCCAGCAGCTCCGGGAGTAGCACAGATACGCAGTATTTT. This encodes CASSSGSSTDTQYF.

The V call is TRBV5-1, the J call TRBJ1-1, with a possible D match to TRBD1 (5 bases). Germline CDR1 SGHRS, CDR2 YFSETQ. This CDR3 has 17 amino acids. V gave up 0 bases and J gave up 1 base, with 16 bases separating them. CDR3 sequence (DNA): TGCGCCAGCAGCTTGGCCTGGGACGCGGGCCAGAACACTGAAGCTTTCTTT. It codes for CASSLAWDAGQNTEAFF.

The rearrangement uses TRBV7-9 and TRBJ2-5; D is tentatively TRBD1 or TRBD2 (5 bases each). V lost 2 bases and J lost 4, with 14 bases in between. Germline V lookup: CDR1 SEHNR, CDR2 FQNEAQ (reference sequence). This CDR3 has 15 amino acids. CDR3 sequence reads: CASSLFIGAGETQYF. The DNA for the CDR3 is TGTGCCAGCAGCTTATTCATAGGGGCGGGAGAGACCCAGTACTTC.

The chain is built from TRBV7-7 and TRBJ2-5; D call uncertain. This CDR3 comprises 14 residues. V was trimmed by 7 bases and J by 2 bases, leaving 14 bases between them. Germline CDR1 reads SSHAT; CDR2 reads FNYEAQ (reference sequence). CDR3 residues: CASTTGPLQETQYF. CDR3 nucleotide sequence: TGTGCCAGCACCACCGGGCCACTGCAAGAGACCCAGTACTTC.

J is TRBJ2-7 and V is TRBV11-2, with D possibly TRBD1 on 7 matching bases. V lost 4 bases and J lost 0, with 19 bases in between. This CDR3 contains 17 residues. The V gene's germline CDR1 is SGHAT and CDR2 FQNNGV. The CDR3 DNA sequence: TGTGCCAGCAGCTCCCTCAGGGGGGATTGGAGCTCCTACGAGCAGTACTTC. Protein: CASSSLRGDWSSYEQYF.

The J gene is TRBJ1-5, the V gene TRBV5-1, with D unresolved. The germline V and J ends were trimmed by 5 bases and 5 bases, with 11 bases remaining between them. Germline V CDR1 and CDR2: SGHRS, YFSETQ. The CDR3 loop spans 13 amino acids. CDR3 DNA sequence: TGCGCCAGCAGAGCTTCGGCAGATCAGCCCCAGCATTTT. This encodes CASRASADQPQHF.

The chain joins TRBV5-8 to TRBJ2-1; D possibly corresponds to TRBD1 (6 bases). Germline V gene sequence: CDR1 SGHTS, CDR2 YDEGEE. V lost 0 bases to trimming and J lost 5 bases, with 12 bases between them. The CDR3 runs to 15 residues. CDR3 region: CASSLAQGPNNEQFF. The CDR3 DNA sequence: TGTGCCAGCAGCTTGGCGCAGGGGCCCAACAATGAGCAGTTCTTC. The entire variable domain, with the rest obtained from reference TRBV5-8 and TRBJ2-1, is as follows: EAGVTQSPTHLIKTRGQQATLRCSPISGHTSVYWYQQALGLGLQFLLWYDEGEERNRGNFPPRFSGRQFPNYSSELNVNALELEDSALYLCASSLAQGPNNEQFFGPGTRLTVL.

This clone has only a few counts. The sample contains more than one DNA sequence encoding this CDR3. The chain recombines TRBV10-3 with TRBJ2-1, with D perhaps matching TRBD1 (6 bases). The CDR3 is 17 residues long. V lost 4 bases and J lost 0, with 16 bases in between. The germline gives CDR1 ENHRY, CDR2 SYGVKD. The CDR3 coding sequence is TGTGCCATCAGTGTATTGGACAGTCCGAGCTCCTACAATGAGCAGTTCTTC. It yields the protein CAISVLDSPSSYNEQFF.

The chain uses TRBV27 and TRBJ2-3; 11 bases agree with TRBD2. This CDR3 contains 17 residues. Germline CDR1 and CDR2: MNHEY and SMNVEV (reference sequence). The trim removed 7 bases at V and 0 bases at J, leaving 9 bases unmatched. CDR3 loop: CASTPHGLAGSTDTQYF. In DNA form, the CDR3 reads TGTGCCAGCACCCCCCATGGACTAGCGGGTAGCACAGATACGCAGTATTTT.

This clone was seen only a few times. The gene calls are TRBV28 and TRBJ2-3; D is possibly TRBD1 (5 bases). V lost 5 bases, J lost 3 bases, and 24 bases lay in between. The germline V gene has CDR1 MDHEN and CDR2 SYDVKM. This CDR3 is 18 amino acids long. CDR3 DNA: TGTGCCAGCAGTCGTTTCCTTCCGACCCTCCAGGGAACAGATACGCAGTATTTT. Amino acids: CASSRFLPTLQGTDTQYF.